This section outlines one T cell receptor beta chain sequence together with its context. Sequencing used immunoSEQ multiplex PCR; TCRdb keeps in-frame clones, though not all of them. The data contain around 340,000 clones, around 93% of them seen just once; the ten biggest clones take up approximately 0.02%. This entry is derived from a study of shared T cell receptors in the human thymus. The J segment lost 6 bases and the V segment lost 0 bases, leaving 8 bases of the junction unmatched. The CDR3 is 15 residues long. Germline CDR1 is GTSNPN and CDR2 is SVGIG (reference sequence). The V gene is TRBV30, the J gene TRBJ1-5; 7 nucleotides align to TRBD1. The TCR originated in a human donor. The source material was thymocytes. This CDR3 is CAWSVPQGLGQPQHF. As DNA, the CDR3 is TGTGCCTGGAGTGTACCACAGGGGCTCGGTCAGCCCCAGCATTTT.